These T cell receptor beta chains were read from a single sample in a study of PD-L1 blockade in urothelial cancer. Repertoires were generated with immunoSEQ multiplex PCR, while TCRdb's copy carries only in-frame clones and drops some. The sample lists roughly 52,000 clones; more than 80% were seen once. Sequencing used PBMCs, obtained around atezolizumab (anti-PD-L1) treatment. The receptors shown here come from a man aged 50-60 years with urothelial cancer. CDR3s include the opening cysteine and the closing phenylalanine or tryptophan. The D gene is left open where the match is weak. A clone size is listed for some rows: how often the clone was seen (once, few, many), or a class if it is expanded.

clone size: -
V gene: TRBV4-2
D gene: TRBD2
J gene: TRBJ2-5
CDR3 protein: CASSQDSGLAGGVSQETQYF
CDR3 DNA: TGTGCCAGCAGCCAAGATTCGGGACTAGCGGGGGGGGTATCCCAAGAGACCCAGTACTTC

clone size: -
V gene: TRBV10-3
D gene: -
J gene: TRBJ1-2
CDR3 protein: CAINSQANYGYTF
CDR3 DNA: TGTGCCATCAACAGCCAGGCAAACTATGGCTACACCTTC

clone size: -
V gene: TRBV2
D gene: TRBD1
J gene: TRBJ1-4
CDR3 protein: CASRAGTAFEKLFF
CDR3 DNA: TGTGCCAGCAGGGCCGGGACAGCCTTCGAAAAACTGTTTTTT

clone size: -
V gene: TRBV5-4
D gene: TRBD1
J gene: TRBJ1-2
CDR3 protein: CASSLSAGGALHGYTF
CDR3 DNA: TGTGCCAGCAGCTTGTCGGCAGGGGGCGCGCTCCATGGCTACACCTTC

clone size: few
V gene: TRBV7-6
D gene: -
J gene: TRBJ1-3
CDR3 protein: CASSLGRPSSGNTIYF
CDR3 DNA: TGTGCCAGCAGCTTAGGCAGGCCTTCCTCTGGAAACACCATATATTTT

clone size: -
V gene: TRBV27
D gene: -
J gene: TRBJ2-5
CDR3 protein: CASSFFRGQTQYF
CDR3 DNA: TGTGCCAGCAGTTTCTTCAGGGGTCAGACCCAGTACTTC

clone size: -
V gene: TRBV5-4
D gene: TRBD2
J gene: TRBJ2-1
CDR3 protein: CASSPELLAGGTNEQFF
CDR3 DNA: TGTGCCAGCAGCCCCGAACTACTAGCGGGAGGGACCAATGAGCAGTTCTTC

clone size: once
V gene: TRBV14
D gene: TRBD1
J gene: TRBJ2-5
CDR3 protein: CASSQRPRGLQETQYF
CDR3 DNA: TGTGCCAGCAGCCAAAGGCCCAGGGGGCTACAAGAGACCCAGTACTTC

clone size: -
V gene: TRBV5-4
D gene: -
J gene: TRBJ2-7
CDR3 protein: CASSEGTASSYEQYF
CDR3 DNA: TGTGCCAGCAGCGAAGGGACTGCAAGCTCCTACGAGCAGTACTTC

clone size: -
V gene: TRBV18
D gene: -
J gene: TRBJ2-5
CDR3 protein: CASSPKPNSQETQYF
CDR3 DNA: TGTGCCAGCTCACCAAAACCCAACAGCCAAGAGACCCAGTACTTC

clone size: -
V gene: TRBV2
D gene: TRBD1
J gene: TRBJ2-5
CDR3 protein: CASSRDRGLQETQYF
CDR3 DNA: TGTGCCAGCAGCCGAGACAGGGGGTTACAAGAGACCCAGTACTTC

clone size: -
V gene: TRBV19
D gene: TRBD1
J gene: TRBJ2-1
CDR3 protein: CASSLDRGSYNEQFF
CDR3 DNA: TGTGCCAGTAGCTTGGACAGGGGCTCCTACAATGAGCAGTTCTTC

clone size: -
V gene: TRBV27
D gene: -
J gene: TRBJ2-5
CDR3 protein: CASNLYQETQYF
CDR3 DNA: TGTGCCAGCAATCTGTACCAAGAGACCCAGTACTTC

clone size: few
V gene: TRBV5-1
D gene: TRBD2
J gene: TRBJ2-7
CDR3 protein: CASSRDPLAGGYEQYF
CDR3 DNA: TGCGCCAGCAGCCGGGACCCACTAGCGGGGGGCTACGAGCAGTACTTC

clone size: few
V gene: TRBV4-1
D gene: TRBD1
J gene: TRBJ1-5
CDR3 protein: CASSQETDRGRNQPQHF
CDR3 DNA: TGCGCCAGCAGCCAAGAGACGGACAGGGGTCGGAATCAGCCCCAGCATTTT

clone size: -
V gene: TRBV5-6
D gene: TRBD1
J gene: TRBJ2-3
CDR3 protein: CASTIRGTDTQYF
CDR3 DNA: TGTGCCAGCACCATCAGGGGGACAGATACGCAGTATTTT

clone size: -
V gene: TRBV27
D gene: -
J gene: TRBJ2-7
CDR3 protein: CASSLSPGYGDSYEQYF
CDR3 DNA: TGTGCCAGCAGTTTATCGCCCGGTTACGGGGACTCCTACGAGCAGTACTTC

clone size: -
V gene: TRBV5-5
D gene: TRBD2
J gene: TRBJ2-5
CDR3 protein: CASSLGPSGRAGWETQYF
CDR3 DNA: TGTGCCAGCAGCTTGGGGCCTAGCGGGAGGGCCGGGTGGGAGACCCAGTACTTC

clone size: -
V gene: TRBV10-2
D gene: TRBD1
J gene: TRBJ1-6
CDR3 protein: CASRDRMGYNSPLHF
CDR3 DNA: TGCGCCAGCAGGGACAGGATGGGGTATAATTCACCCCTCCACTTT

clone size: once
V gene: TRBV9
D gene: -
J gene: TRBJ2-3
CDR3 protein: CASKAGHPVTDTQYF
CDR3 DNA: TGTGCCAGCAAAGCGGGACATCCTGTCACAGATACGCAGTATTTT

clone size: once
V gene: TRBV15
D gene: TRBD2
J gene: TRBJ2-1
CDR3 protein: CATSRDLAGVGNEQFF
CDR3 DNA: TGTGCCACCAGCAGAGATCTAGCGGGAGTGGGAAATGAGCAGTTCTTC

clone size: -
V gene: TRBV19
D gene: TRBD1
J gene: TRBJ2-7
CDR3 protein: CASSIETGGLSYEQYF
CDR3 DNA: TGTGCCAGTAGTATAGAGACAGGGGGCCTCTCCTACGAGCAGTACTTC

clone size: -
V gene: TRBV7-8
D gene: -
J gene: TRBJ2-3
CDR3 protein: CASSPPGFFF
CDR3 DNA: TGTGCCAGCAGCCCGCCGGGGTTTTTTTTT

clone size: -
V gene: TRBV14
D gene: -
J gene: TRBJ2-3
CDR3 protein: CASSKVSGSTDTQYF
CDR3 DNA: TGTGCCAGCAGCAAGGTGAGCGGGAGCACAGATACGCAGTATTTT

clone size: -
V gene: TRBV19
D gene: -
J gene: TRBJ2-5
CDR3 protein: CASSPSLGRWPETQYF
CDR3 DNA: TGTGCCAGTAGTCCCTCCTTGGGCAGGTGGCCAGAGACCCAGTACTTC

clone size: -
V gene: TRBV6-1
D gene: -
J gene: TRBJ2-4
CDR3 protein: CASSEGLSNIQYF
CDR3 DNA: TGTGCCAGCAGCGAGGGTTTGTCAAACATTCAGTACTTC

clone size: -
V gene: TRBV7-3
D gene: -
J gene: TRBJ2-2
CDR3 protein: CASSLRPTANTGELFF
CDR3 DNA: TGTGCCAGCAGCTTACGACCCACAGCGAACACCGGGGAGCTGTTTTTT

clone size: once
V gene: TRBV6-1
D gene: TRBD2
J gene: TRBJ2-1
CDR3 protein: CASLAGHINEQFF
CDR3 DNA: TGTGCCAGCCTAGCGGGACACATCAATGAGCAGTTCTTC

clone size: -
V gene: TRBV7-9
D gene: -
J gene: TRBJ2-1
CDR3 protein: CASSLATGRAYNEQFF
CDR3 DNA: TGTGCCAGCAGCTTAGCGACAGGCCGTGCCTACAATGAGCAGTTCTTC

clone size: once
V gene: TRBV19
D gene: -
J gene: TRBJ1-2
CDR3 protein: CASARANYGYTF
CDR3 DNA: TGTGCCAGCGCGCGGGCCAACTATGGCTACACCTTC

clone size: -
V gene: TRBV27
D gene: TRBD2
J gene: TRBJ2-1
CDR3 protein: CASSSGTSVYNEQFF
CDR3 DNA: TGTGCCAGCAGTAGCGGGACTAGCGTCTACAATGAGCAGTTCTTC

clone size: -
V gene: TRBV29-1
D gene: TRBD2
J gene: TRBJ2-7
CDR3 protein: CSVEDRSGRPYEQYF
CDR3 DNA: TGCAGCGTTGAAGATCGAAGCGGGAGACCCTACGAGCAGTACTTC

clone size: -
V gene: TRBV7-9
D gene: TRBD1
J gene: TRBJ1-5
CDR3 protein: CASSPQGEAQPQHF
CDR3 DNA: TGTGCCAGCAGCCCCCAGGGGGAGGCTCAGCCCCAGCATTTT

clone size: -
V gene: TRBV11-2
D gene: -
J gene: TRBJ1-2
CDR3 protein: CASSPTGGYGYTF
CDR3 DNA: TGTGCCAGCAGTCCGACGGGAGGCTATGGCTACACCTTC

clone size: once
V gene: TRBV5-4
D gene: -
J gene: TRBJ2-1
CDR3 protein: CASSPSRQGGSYNEQFF
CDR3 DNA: TGTGCCAGCAGCCCCTCCAGACAGGGAGGCTCCTACAATGAGCAGTTCTTC

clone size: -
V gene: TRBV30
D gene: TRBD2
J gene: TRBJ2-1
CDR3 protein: CAWSGGRVAFF
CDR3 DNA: TGTGCCTGGAGTGGCGGGAGGGTTGCGTTCTTC

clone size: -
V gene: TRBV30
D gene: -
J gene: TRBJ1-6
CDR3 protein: CAWSARGRVDSPLHF
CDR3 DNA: TGTGCCTGGAGTGCCAGAGGCAGGGTGGATTCACCCCTCCACTTT

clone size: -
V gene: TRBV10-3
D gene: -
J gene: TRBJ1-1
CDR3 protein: CAISAENTEAFF
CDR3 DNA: TGTGCCATCAGCGCAGAGAACACTGAAGCTTTCTTT

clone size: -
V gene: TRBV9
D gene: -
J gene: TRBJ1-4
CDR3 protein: CASSVSRTPDEKLFF
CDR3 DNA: TGTGCCAGCAGCGTGAGTAGGACACCCGATGAAAAACTGTTTTTT

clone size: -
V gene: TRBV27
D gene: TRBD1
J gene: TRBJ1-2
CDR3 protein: CASSRGQGPYGYTF
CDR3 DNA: TGTGCCAGCAGTAGAGGACAGGGTCCCTATGGCTACACCTTC

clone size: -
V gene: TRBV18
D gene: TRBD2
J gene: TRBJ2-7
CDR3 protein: CASSLGTSARSSYEQYF
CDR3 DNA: TGTGCCAGCTCACTTGGGACTAGCGCGCGAAGCTCCTACGAGCAGTACTTC

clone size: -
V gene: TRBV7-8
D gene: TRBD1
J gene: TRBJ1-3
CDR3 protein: CASSLRAGQGYLDSGNTIYF
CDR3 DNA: TGTGCCAGCAGCTTACGCGCGGGACAGGGGTACCTTGACTCTGGAAACACCATATATTTT

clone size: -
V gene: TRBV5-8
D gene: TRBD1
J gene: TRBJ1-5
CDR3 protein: CASSWTGLNQPQHF
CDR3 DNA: TGTGCCAGCAGCTGGACAGGGCTAAATCAGCCCCAGCATTTT

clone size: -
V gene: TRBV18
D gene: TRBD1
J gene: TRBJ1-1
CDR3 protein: CASSRQGVNTEAFF
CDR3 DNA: TGTGCCAGCTCAAGACAGGGGGTGAACACTGAAGCTTTCTTT

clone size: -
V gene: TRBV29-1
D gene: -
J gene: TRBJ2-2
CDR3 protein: CSGSVTNTGELFF
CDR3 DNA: TGCAGCGGGTCGGTAACCAACACCGGGGAGCTGTTTTTT

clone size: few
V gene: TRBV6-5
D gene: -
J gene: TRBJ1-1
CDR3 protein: CASSSRDNAFF
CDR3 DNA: TGTGCCAGCAGTTCCCGGGACAATGCTTTCTTT

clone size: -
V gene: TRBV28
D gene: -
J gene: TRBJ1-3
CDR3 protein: CASTRAYSGNTIYF
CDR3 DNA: TGTGCCAGCACGAGGGCCTACTCTGGAAACACCATATATTTT

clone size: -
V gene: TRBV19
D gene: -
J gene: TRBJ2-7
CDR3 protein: CASSKSSGQTYEQYF
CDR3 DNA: TGTGCCAGTAGTAAATCTAGCGGACAGACCTACGAGCAGTACTTC

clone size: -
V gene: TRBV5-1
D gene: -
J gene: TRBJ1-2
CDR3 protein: CASMGENYGYTF
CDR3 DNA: TGCGCCAGCATGGGAGAAAACTATGGCTACACCTTC